A single sample is the source of the 10 T cell receptor beta chains below, sequenced in a study of T cells in Graves' hyperthyroidism and ophthalmopathy. TCR beta CDR3 regions were amplified from RNA. The HTBI primer set was used in a first-round RT-PCR of the TCR CDR3. TCRdb called the multiplex PCR reads again in MiXCR, with one record for every CDR3 protein. The sample has hundreds of thousands of distinct CDR3 sequences, under 20% seen once; the top ten hold approximately 16%. Sequenced input: blood. These receptors came from a woman aged 18-29 years with Graves' ophthalmopathy.

The rearrangement uses TRBV9 and TRBJ1-1; 9 bases map to TRBD1. This CDR3 has 17 residues. Unmatched junction bases numbered 6, after V lost 0 bases and J lost 0 bases. In germline, CDR1 is SGDLS, CDR2 YYNGEE. The CDR3 nucleotides are TGTGCCAGCAGCGTAGTAGGGGGGACAGGGCTGAACACTGAAGCTTTCTTT. Its protein product is CASSVVGGTGLNTEAFF.

This chain connects TRBV2 to TRBJ2-3; 8 bases line up with TRBD2. The CDR3 runs to 15 residues. Germline V lookup: CDR1 SNHLY, CDR2 FYNNEI. The V gene end was trimmed by 6 bases and the J gene end by 3 bases; junction bases not matched to a gene: 8. CDR3 coding DNA: TGTGCCAGCAGACCCGTGGCGGGAGGAACAGATACGCAGTATTTT. Protein product: CASRPVAGGTDTQYF.

The V and J genes are TRBV19 and TRBJ1-2, with D perhaps TRBD1 (6 bases). The V end lost 1 base, the J end lost 2 bases, and 20 bases lay between the germline ends. This CDR3 is 18 amino acids long. Germline lookup yields CDR1 LNHDA and CDR2 SQIVND (reference sequence). The CDR3 region has the DNA TGTGCCAGTAGTATAGTTGGGAGGGGGGGTTCGTCCAACTATGGCTACACCTTC. Encoded protein: CASSIVGRGGSSNYGYTF.

The chain is built from TRBV7-9 and TRBJ2-3, with D possibly TRBD2 on 6 matching bases. The CDR3 covers 17 residues. V was shortened by 1 base and J by 2 bases, with 16 bases between the two germline ends. Per germline, CDR1 SEHNR and CDR2 FQNEAQ (reference sequence). The CDR3 coding sequence is TGTGCCAGCAGCTTAGTCGGCGGGGCGGGGCACACAGATACGCAGTATTTT. The encoded protein is CASSLVGGAGHTDTQYF.

This clonotype was counted many times. V is TRBV7-9 and J is TRBJ1-1, with unresolved D. The germline gives CDR1 SEHNR, CDR2 FQNEAQ (reference sequence). V was cut by 3 bases and J by 3 bases, with 17 bases left in between. The CDR3 covers 16 residues. The CDR3 protein is CASSLGVDASDTEAFF. The CDR3 coding sequence is TGTGCCAGCAGCTTGGGTGTGGATGCAAGTGACACTGAAGCTTTCTTT.

The genes are TRBV6-1 and TRBJ1-2; D is ambiguous. Germline CDR1 MNHNS, CDR2 SASEGT. Trimming cost V 5 bases and J 8 bases, with 21 bases left between them. The CDR3 loop spans 15 amino acids. The CDR3: CASSYLSQGSRGYTF. DNA of the CDR3: TGTGCCAGCAGTTATTTGTCCCAAGGGTCGCGGGGCTACACCTTC.

This clonotype occurred a few times. The chain recombines TRBV20-1 with TRBJ1-2; tentatively, D is TRBD1 (5 bases). Trimming stripped 0 bases from V and 7 bases from J, with 21 bases between. Germline assignment: CDR1 DFQATT and CDR2 SNEGSKA (reference sequence). This CDR3 is 16 amino acids long. The CDR3 coding sequence is TGCAGTGCTAGAGATCCGAAAGGATCGACAGCCGCTGGCTACACCTTC. Amino acids: CSARDPKGSTAAGYTF.

This clonotype was observed at least ten times. The rearrangement links TRBV20-1 to TRBJ2-1; 8 bases map to TRBD1. There are 15 residues in the CDR3. Germline V gene sequence: CDR1 DFQATT, CDR2 SNEGSKA (reference sequence). V shed 6 bases, J shed 0 bases, and the junction held 7 bases outside the gene matches. The CDR3 region has the DNA TGCAGTGCGACCCGGACAGGGAGCTCCTACAATGAGCAGTTCTTC. Amino acids: CSATRTGSSYNEQFF.

The table lists this clonotype with a count of one. Lacking the conserved final phenylalanine or tryptophan, this CDR3 likely reflects a read error. The chain employs TRBV7-2 and TRBJ2-5, with a possible D match to TRBD2 (6 bases). Germline CDR1 SGHTA, CDR2 FQGNSA. The CDR3 runs 14 residues. Trimming pared 3 bases from V and 2 bases from J, leaving 10 bases between. For the CDR3, the DNA is TGTGCCAGCAGCTTCCCGACTAGACAAGAGACCCAGTACTAC. It specifies CASSFPTRQETQYY.

This clonotype has at least ten counts. The V call is TRBV12-3 or TRBV12-4, the J call TRBJ2-5; 11 nucleotides match TRBD2. V shed 6 bases and J 7 bases; nucleotides not matched to a gene: 19. There are 18 residues in the CDR3. The CDR3 sequence is CASSSPSGLAGGYGTQYF. The DNA of the CDR3 is TGTGCCAGCAGCTCCCCCAGTGGCTTAGCGGGGGGGTATGGGACCCAGTACTTC.